This is a list of T cell receptor beta chains from one sample in a study of T cells after yellow fever vaccination. In TCRdb, the 5' RACE reads were re-called with MiXCR into one record per CDR3 protein. The sample lists 500,000 to 700,000 distinct CDR3 sequences, roughly a fifth occurring once. The specimen was PBMCs, collected 15 days after the yellow fever booster vaccination. The receptors derive from a man under 40 who received the YFV17D yellow fever vaccine. CDR3s include the opening cysteine and the closing phenylalanine or tryptophan. A D gene is named only where the DNA matches it firmly. Only part of the rows carry a size: once, few, many, or a class if the clone is expanded.

D gene: TRBD2
CDR3 length: 16
V gene: TRBV4-3
clone size: few
J gene: TRBJ2-1
CDR3 protein: CASSQEAGGDYNEQFF
CDR3 DNA: TGCGCCAGCAGCCAAGAAGCGGGGGGGGACTACAATGAGCAGTTCTTC

D gene: NA
CDR3 length: 16
V gene: TRBV12-3/TRBV12-4
clone size: few
J gene: TRBJ2-6
CDR3 protein: CASSADTRSGANVLTF
CDR3 DNA: TGTGCCAGCAGTGCCGACACTCGCTCTGGGGCCAACGTCCTGACTTTC

D gene: NA
CDR3 length: 14
V gene: TRBV20-1
clone size: NA
J gene: TRBJ2-3
CDR3 protein: CSAGRPSKRGTQYF
CDR3 DNA: TGCAGTGCGGGCCGGCCCAGTAAAAGGGGTACGCAGTATTTT

D gene: NA
CDR3 length: 16
V gene: TRBV9
clone size: few
J gene: TRBJ2-7
CDR3 protein: CASSVDGRQFTYEQYF
CDR3 DNA: TGTGCCAGCAGCGTAGACGGGAGACAATTTACCTACGAGCAGTACTTC

D gene: NA
CDR3 length: 14
V gene: TRBV4-1
clone size: few
J gene: TRBJ2-2
CDR3 protein: CASSQGDLGGELFF
CDR3 DNA: TGCGCCAGCAGCCAAGGGGACCTTGGCGGGGAGCTGTTTTTT

D gene: TRBD2
CDR3 length: 15
V gene: TRBV30
clone size: NA
J gene: TRBJ2-1
CDR3 protein: CAWSVSSGSAGEQFF
CDR3 DNA: TGTGCCTGGAGTGTGTCTAGCGGGAGCGCTGGTGAGCAGTTCTTC

D gene: TRBD2
CDR3 length: 19
V gene: TRBV27
clone size: few
J gene: TRBJ2-1
CDR3 protein: CASSLSHSTSGGTYNEQFF
CDR3 DNA: TGTGCCAGCAGTTTATCGCACTCCACTAGCGGGGGGACCTACAATGAGCAGTTCTTC

D gene: TRBD1
CDR3 length: 14
V gene: TRBV20-1
clone size: few
J gene: TRBJ1-2
CDR3 protein: CSAREGTGDYGYTF
CDR3 DNA: TGCAGTGCTAGAGAAGGGACAGGGGACTATGGCTACACCTTC

D gene: NA
CDR3 length: 15
V gene: TRBV4-3
clone size: NA
J gene: TRBJ2-7
CDR3 protein: CASSQSVAFSYEQYF
CDR3 DNA: TGCGCCAGCAGCCAGTCGGTGGCCTTCTCCTACGAGCAGTACTTC

D gene: NA
CDR3 length: 14
V gene: TRBV4-3
clone size: NA
J gene: TRBJ2-7
CDR3 protein: CASSQDVGSYEQYF
CDR3 DNA: TGCGCCAGCAGCCAAGATGTTGGCTCCTACGAGCAGTACTTC

D gene: NA
CDR3 length: 14
V gene: TRBV7-3
clone size: few
J gene: TRBJ2-5
CDR3 protein: CASSLSETEETQYF
CDR3 DNA: TGTGCCAGCAGCTTAAGTGAGACAGAAGAGACCCAGTACTTC

D gene: NA
CDR3 length: 16
V gene: TRBV20-1
clone size: NA
J gene: TRBJ2-2
CDR3 protein: CCARGVPGPNTGELFF
CDR3 DNA: TGCTGTGCTAGAGGGGTTCCCGGGCCTAACACCGGGGAGCTGTTTTTT

D gene: TRBD1
CDR3 length: 15
V gene: TRBV18
clone size: few
J gene: TRBJ2-7
CDR3 protein: CASSDRDRGQYEQYF
CDR3 DNA: TGTGCCAGCTCAGACCGGGACAGGGGGCAGTACGAGCAGTACTTC

D gene: NA
CDR3 length: 15
V gene: TRBV5-1
clone size: NA
J gene: TRBJ1-4
CDR3 protein: CASRRQQATNEKLFF
CDR3 DNA: TGCGCCAGCAGGCGACAGCAAGCAACTAATGAAAAACTGTTTTTT

D gene: NA
CDR3 length: 15
V gene: TRBV12-3/TRBV12-4
clone size: NA
J gene: TRBJ2-1
CDR3 protein: CASSLGVIPYNEQFF
CDR3 DNA: TGTGCCAGCAGTTTAGGGGTTATCCCCTACAATGAGCAGTTCTTC

D gene: NA
CDR3 length: 16
V gene: TRBV7-9
clone size: NA
J gene: TRBJ2-1
CDR3 protein: CASRIAVLSSYNEQFF
CDR3 DNA: TGTGCCAGCCGCATAGCGGTCCTCAGCTCCTACAATGAGCAGTTCTTC

D gene: NA
CDR3 length: 14
V gene: TRBV30
clone size: NA
J gene: TRBJ2-1
CDR3 protein: CAWSSAPQNNEQFF
CDR3 DNA: TGTGCCTGGAGTTCAGCCCCCCAGAACAATGAGCAGTTCTTC

D gene: TRBD2
CDR3 length: 17
V gene: TRBV4-2
clone size: once
J gene: TRBJ2-3
CDR3 protein: CSSSQELPGLAGDTQYF
CDR3 DNA: TGTTCCAGCAGCCAAGAACTCCCGGGACTAGCGGGAGATACGCAGTATTTT

D gene: TRBD2
CDR3 length: 15
V gene: TRBV6-1
clone size: few
J gene: TRBJ2-3
CDR3 protein: CASRSGRSGGDTQYF
CDR3 DNA: TGTGCCAGCAGAAGCGGGAGGTCCGGGGGAGATACGCAGTATTTT

D gene: NA
CDR3 length: 17
V gene: TRBV5-6
clone size: few
J gene: TRBJ2-2
CDR3 protein: CASSLGPGAQNTGELFF
CDR3 DNA: TGTGCCAGCAGCTTGGGCCCAGGGGCCCAAAACACCGGGGAGCTGTTTTTT

D gene: TRBD2
CDR3 length: 15
V gene: TRBV20-1
clone size: few
J gene: TRBJ2-7
CDR3 protein: CSATPPSGRNNEQYF
CDR3 DNA: TGCAGTGCTACACCTCCGAGCGGGAGGAACAACGAGCAGTACTTC

D gene: TRBD2
CDR3 length: 16
V gene: TRBV7-2
clone size: few
J gene: TRBJ2-5
CDR3 protein: CASSLLAGRPEETQYF
CDR3 DNA: TGTGCCAGCAGCTTATTAGCGGGAAGGCCCGAAGAGACCCAGTACTTC

D gene: NA
CDR3 length: 13
V gene: TRBV7-9
clone size: many
J gene: TRBJ1-1
CDR3 protein: CASSLGSATEAFF
CDR3 DNA: TGTGCCAGCAGCTTAGGGTCTGCCACTGAAGCTTTCTTT

D gene: NA
CDR3 length: 13
V gene: TRBV7-2
clone size: few
J gene: TRBJ1-1
CDR3 protein: CASRVDVYAEAFF
CDR3 DNA: TGTGCCAGTCGGGTGGACGTCTACGCTGAAGCTTTCTTT

D gene: TRBD2
CDR3 length: 17
V gene: TRBV6-5
clone size: few
J gene: TRBJ2-7
CDR3 protein: CASSSTLKLAGGPEQYF
CDR3 DNA: TGTGCCAGCAGTTCGACGCTAAAACTAGCGGGAGGGCCCGAGCAGTACTTC

D gene: NA
CDR3 length: 14
V gene: TRBV7-2
clone size: NA
J gene: TRBJ2-1
CDR3 protein: CASSARGTYNEQFF
CDR3 DNA: TGTGCCAGCAGCGCCCGGGGAACCTACAATGAGCAGTTCTTC

D gene: TRBD2
CDR3 length: 18
V gene: TRBV20-1
clone size: NA
J gene: TRBJ2-1
CDR3 protein: CSATSLLGTSGFYNEQFF
CDR3 DNA: TGCAGTGCTACCTCTCTTCTGGGGACTAGCGGGTTCTACAATGAGCAGTTCTTC

D gene: NA
CDR3 length: 13
V gene: TRBV6-1
clone size: NA
J gene: TRBJ1-2
CDR3 protein: CASRMTRTSGYTF
CDR3 DNA: TGTGCCAGCAGGATGACAAGGACAAGCGGCTACACCTTC

D gene: TRBD2
CDR3 length: 15
V gene: TRBV20-1
clone size: NA
J gene: TRBJ2-7
CDR3 protein: CSARDPRGSSSEQYF
CDR3 DNA: TGCAGTGCTAGAGATCCGCGGGGGAGTTCCTCCGAGCAGTACTTC

D gene: TRBD2
CDR3 length: 14
V gene: TRBV20-1
clone size: NA
J gene: TRBJ2-1
CDR3 protein: CSARPAGGPNEQFF
CDR3 DNA: TGCAGTGCTCGGCCAGCGGGAGGGCCGAATGAGCAGTTCTTC

D gene: TRBD2
CDR3 length: 19
V gene: TRBV23-1
clone size: NA
J gene: TRBJ2-7
CDR3 protein: CASSQWKTSGNLNGYEQYF
CDR3 DNA: TGCGCCAGCAGTCAGTGGAAGACTAGCGGGAACCTTAACGGGTACGAGCAGTACTTC

D gene: NA
CDR3 length: 13
V gene: TRBV6-2/TRBV6-3
clone size: NA
J gene: TRBJ1-5
CDR3 protein: CASSLLHIQPQHF
CDR3 DNA: TGTGCCAGCAGCCTCCTACACATACAGCCCCAGCATTTT

D gene: TRBD2
CDR3 length: 16
V gene: TRBV4-3
clone size: few
J gene: TRBJ2-7
CDR3 protein: CASSKTSLAGSYEQYF
CDR3 DNA: TGCGCCAGCAGCAAGACCTCCCTAGCGGGAAGCTACGAGCAGTACTTC

D gene: NA
CDR3 length: 13
V gene: TRBV20-1
clone size: NA
J gene: TRBJ2-4
CDR3 protein: CSTQGRSKNIQYF
CDR3 DNA: TGCAGTACGCAGGGGAGAAGCAAAAACATTCAGTACTTC

D gene: TRBD1
CDR3 length: 12
V gene: TRBV7-9
clone size: few
J gene: TRBJ2-7
CDR3 protein: CASSPQGSEQYF
CDR3 DNA: TGTGCCAGCAGCCCACAGGGGTCCGAGCAGTACTTC

D gene: TRBD2
CDR3 length: 18
V gene: TRBV23-1
clone size: NA
J gene: TRBJ2-1
CDR3 protein: CASSQCEEREGRRDEQFF
CDR3 DNA: TGCGCCAGCAGTCAATGTGAGGAGCGGGAGGGGAGACGGGATGAGCAGTTCTTC

D gene: NA
CDR3 length: 14
V gene: TRBV9
clone size: NA
J gene: TRBJ2-7
CDR3 protein: CASSVDGSSYEQYF
CDR3 DNA: TGTGCCAGCAGCGTAGACGGGAGTTCCTACGAGCAGTACTTC

D gene: NA
CDR3 length: 12
V gene: TRBV30
clone size: NA
J gene: TRBJ2-7
CDR3 protein: CAWSVTSIEQYF
CDR3 DNA: TGTGCCTGGAGTGTGACCTCTATCGAGCAGTACTTC

D gene: TRBD2
CDR3 length: 13
V gene: TRBV20-1
clone size: few
J gene: TRBJ2-3
CDR3 protein: CSARSSGRDTQYF
CDR3 DNA: TGCAGTGCTAGATCTAGCGGGCGGGATACGCAGTATTTT

D gene: NA
CDR3 length: 12
V gene: TRBV20-1
clone size: NA
J gene: TRBJ2-5
CDR3 protein: CSADDSPGTQYF
CDR3 DNA: TGCAGTGCCGACGACAGCCCGGGGACCCAGTACTTC

D gene: NA
CDR3 length: 13
V gene: TRBV3-1
clone size: few
J gene: TRBJ2-6
CDR3 protein: CASSQDEKNVLTF
CDR3 DNA: TGTGCCAGCAGCCAAGACGAAAAGAACGTCCTGACTTTC